This T cell receptor (beta chain) emerged from a study of T cells of healthy individuals. TCRdb analysed the 5' RACE reads with MiXCR anew, one entry per CDR3 protein. The sample includes fewer than 70,000 distinct CDR3 sequences, roughly 15% of them seen just once. Germline values: CDR1 DFQATT, CDR2 SNEGSKA (reference sequence). The CDR3 has 15 residues. The ends lost 6 bases at V and 2 bases at J; junction bases unmatched: 7. This clonotype was found many times. The sequence was collected from a human donor in good health. The rearrangement uses TRBV20-1 and TRBJ2-7, with 13 positions matching TRBD2. The CDR3 bases are TGCAGTGCGATTAAAGGGACTAGCGGGGCCTACGAGCAGTACTTC. Its protein is CSAIKGTSGAYEQYF.